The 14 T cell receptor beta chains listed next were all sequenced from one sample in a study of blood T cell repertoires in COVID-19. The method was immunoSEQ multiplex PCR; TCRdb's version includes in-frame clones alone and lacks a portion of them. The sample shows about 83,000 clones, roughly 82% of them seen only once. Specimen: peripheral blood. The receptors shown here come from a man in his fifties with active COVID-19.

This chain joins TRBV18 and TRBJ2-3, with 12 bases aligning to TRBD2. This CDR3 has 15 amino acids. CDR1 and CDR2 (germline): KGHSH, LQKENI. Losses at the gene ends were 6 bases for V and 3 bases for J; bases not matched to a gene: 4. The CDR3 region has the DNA TGTGCCAGCTCCTCGACTAGCGGGGGAACAGATACGCAGTATTTT. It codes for CASSSTSGGTDTQYF. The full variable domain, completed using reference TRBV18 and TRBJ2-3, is NAGVMQNPRHLVRRRGQEARLRCSPMKGHSHVYWYRQLPEEGLKFMVYLQKENIIDESGMPKERFSAEFPKEGPSILRIQQVVRGDSAAYFCASSSTSGGTDTQYFGPGTRLTVL.

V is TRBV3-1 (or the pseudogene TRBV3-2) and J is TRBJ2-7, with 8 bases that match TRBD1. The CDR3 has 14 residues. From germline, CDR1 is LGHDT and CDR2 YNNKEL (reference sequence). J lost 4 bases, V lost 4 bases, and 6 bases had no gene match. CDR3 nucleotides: TGTGCCAGCAGCCGCCTAGGACAGGGTTACGAGCAGTACTTC. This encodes CASSRLGQGYEQYF.

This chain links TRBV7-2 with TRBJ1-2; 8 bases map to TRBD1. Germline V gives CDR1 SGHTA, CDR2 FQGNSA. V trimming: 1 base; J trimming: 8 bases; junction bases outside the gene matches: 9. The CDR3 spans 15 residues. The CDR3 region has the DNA TGTGCCAGCAGCTTAGGGACAGGGTTATCTGGAGGCTACACCTTC. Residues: CASSLGTGLSGGYTF.

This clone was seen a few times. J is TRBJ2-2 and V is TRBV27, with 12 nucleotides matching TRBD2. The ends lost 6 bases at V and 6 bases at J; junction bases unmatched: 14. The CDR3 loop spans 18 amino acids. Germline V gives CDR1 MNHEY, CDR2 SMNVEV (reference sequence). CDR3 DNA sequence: TGTGCCAGCAGCTTTATTGGCCTTCTAGCGGGAGGGGCCGGGGAGCTGTTTTTT. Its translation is CASSFIGLLAGGAGELFF.

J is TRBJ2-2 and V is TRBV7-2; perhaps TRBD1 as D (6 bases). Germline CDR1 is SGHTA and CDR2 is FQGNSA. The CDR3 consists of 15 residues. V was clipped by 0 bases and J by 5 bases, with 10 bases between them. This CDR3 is CASSLANRETGELFF. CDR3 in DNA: TGTGCCAGCAGCTTAGCCAACAGGGAAACCGGGGAGCTGTTTTTT.

The CDR3 coding sequence is TGTGCCAGCAGCTCCGGACTAGGCACAGATACGCAGTATTTT. Protein: CASSSGLGTDTQYF. This sequence joins TRBV7-2 and TRBJ2-3; 7 positions match TRBD2. The V gene's germline CDR1 is SGHTA and CDR2 FQGNSA. The CDR3 has 14 residues. J was trimmed by 1 base and V by 4 bases; bases with no gene match: 2.

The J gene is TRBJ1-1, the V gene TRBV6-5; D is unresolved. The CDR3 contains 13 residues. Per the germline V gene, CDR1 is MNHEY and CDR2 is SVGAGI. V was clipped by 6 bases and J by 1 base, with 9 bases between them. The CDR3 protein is CASSKTQNTEAFF. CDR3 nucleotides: TGTGCCAGCAGCAAAACACAGAACACTGAAGCTTTCTTT.

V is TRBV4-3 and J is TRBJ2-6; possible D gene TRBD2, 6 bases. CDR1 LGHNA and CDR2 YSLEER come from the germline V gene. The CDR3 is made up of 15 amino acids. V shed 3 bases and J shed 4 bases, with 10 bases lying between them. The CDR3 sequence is CASSQGTHGANVLTF. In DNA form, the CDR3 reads TGCGCCAGCAGCCAGGGGACTCACGGGGCCAACGTCCTGACTTTC.

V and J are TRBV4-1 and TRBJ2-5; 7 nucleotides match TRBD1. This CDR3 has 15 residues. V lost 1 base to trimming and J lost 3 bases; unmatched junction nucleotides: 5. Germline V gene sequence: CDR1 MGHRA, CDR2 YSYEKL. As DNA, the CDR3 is TGCGCCAGCAGCCAAGTCCGGCAGGGGGAAGAGACCCAGTACTTC. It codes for CASSQVRQGEETQYF.

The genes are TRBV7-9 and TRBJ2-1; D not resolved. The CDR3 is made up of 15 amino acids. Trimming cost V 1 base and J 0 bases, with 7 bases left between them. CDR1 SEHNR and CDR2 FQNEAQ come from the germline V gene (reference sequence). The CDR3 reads CASSLGHLSYNEQFF. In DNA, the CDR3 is TGTGCCAGCAGCTTAGGACATCTCTCCTACAATGAGCAGTTCTTC.

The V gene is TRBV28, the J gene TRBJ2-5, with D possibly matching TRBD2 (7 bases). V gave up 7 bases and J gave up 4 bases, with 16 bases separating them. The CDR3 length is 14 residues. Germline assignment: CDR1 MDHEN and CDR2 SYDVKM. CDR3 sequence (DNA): TGTGCCAGCAACAGTAGGGGGGGAACAGAGACCCAGTACTTC. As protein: CASNSRGGTETQYF. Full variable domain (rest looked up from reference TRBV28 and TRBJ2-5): DVKVTQSSRYLVKRTGEKVFLECVQDMDHENMFWYRQDPGLGLRLIYFSYDVKMKEKGDIPEGYSVSREKKERFSLILESASTNQTSMYLCASNSRGGTETQYFGPGTRLLVL.

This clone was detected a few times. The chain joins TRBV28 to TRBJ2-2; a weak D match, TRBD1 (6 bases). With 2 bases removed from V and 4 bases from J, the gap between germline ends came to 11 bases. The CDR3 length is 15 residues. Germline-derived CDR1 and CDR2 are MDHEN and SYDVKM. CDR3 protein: CASSLGPGVTGELFF. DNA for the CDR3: TGTGCCAGCAGTTTAGGTCCAGGGGTCACCGGGGAGCTGTTTTTT.

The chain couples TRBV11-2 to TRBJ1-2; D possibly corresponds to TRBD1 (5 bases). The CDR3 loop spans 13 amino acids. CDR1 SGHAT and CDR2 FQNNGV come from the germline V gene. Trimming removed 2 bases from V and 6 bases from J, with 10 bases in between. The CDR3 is CASSLNGGNGYTF. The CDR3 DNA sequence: TGTGCCAGCAGCTTAAACGGGGGAAATGGCTACACCTTC.

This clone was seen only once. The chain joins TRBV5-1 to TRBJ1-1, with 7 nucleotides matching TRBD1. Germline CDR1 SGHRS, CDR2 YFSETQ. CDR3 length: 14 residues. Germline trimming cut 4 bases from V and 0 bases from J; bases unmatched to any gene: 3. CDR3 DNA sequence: TGCGCCAGCAGCGTGACAGGGATGAACACTGAAGCTTTCTTT. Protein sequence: CASSVTGMNTEAFF.